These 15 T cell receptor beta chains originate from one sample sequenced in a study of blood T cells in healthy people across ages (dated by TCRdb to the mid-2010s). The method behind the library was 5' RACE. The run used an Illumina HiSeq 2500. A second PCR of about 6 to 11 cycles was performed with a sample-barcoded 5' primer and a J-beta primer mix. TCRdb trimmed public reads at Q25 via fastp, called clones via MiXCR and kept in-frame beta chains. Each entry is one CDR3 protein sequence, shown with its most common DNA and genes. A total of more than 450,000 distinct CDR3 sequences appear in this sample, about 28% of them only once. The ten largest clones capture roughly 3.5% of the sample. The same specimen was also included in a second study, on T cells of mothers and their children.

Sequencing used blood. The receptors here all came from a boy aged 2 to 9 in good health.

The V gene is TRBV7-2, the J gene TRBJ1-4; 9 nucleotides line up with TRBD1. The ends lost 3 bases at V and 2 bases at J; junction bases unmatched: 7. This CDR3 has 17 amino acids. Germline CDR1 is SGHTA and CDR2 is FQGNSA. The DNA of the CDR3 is TGTGCCAGCAGCTTCGGGACAGGGTTGTCGACTAATGAAAAACTGTTTTTT. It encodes CASSFGTGLSTNEKLFF.

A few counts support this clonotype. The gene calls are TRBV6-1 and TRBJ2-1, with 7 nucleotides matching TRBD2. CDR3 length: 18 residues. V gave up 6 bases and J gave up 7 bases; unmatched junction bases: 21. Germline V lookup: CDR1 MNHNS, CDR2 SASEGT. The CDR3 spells CASREMPGGSGEINEQFF. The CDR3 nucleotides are TGTGCCAGCAGGGAAATGCCCGGGGGAAGCGGGGAGATTAATGAGCAGTTCTTC.

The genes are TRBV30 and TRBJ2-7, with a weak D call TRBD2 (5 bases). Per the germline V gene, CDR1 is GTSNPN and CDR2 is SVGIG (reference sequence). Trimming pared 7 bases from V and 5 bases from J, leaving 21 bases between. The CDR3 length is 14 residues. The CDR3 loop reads CALPSSGRRDEQYF. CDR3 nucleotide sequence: TGTGCCTTGCCGTCTAGTGGGAGAAGGGACGAGCAGTACTTC.

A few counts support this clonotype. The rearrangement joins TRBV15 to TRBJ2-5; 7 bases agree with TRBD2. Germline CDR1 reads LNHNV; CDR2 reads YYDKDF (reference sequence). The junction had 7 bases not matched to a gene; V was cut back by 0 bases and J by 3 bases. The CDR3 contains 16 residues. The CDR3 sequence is CATSRDRGLAEETQYF. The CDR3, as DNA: TGTGCCACCAGCAGAGATAGAGGTCTAGCGGAAGAGACCCAGTACTTC.

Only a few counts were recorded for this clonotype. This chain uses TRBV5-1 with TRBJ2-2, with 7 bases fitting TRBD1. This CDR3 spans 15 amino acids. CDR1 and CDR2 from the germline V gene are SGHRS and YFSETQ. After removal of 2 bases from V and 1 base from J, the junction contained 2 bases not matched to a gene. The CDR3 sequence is CASSFRDRNTGELFF. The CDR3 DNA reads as TGCGCCAGCAGCTTCCGGGACAGGAACACCGGGGAGCTGTTTTTT.

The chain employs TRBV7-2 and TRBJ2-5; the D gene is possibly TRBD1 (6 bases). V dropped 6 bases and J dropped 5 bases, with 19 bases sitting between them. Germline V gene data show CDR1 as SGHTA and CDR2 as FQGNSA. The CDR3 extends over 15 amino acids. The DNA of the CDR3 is TGTGCCAGCAGTCGTAAATCGACAGGATTGGAGACCCAGTACTTC. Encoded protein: CASSRKSTGLETQYF. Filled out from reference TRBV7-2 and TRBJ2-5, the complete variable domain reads GAGVSQSPSNKVTEKGKDVELRCDPISGHTALYWYRQSLGQGLEFLIYFQGNSAPDKSGLPSDRFSAERTGGSVSTLTIQRTQQEDSAVYLCASSRKSTGLETQYFGPGTRLLVL.

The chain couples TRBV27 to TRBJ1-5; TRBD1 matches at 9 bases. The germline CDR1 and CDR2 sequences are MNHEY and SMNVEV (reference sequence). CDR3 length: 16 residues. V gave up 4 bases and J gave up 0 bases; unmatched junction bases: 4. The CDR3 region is CASSSQGATSNQPQHF. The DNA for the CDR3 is TGTGCCAGCAGTTCACAGGGGGCGACTAGCAATCAGCCCCAGCATTTT.

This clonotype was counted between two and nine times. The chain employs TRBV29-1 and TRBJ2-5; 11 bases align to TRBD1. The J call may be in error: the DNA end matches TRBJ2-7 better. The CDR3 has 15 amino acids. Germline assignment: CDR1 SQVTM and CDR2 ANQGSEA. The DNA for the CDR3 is TGCAGCGTTGAAGAGAAGGACAGGGGGCTATACGAGCAGTACTTC. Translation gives CSVEEKDRGLYEQYF.

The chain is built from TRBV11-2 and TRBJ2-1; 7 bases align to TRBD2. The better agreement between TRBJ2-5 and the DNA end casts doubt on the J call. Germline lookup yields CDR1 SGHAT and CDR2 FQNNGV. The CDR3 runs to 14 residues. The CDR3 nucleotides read TGTGCCAGCAGCCTCGGACTAGTATCCGAGACCCAGTACTTC. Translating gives CASSLGLVSETQYF.

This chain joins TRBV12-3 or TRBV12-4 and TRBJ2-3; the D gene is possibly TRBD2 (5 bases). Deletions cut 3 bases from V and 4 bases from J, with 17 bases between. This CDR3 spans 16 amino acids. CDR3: CASSFPWEGGPDTQYF. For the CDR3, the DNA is TGTGCCAGCAGTTTCCCGTGGGAAGGAGGACCAGATACGCAGTATTTT.

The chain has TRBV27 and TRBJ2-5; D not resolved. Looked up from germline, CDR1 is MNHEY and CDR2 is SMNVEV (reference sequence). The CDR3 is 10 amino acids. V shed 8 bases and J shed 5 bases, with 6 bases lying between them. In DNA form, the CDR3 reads TGTGCCAGCGGGATGGAGACCCAGTACTTC. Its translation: CASGMETQYF.

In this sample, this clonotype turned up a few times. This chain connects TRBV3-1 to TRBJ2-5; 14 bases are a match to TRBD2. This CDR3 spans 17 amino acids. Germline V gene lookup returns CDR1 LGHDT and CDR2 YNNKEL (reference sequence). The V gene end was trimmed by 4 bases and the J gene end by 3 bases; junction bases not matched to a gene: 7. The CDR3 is CASSPRLAGGPKETQYF. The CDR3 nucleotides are TGTGCCAGCAGCCCACGACTAGCGGGGGGGCCGAAAGAGACCCAGTACTTC.

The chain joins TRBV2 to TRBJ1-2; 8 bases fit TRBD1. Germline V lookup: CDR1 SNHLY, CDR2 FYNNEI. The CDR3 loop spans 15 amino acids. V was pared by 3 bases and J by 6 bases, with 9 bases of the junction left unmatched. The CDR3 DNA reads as TGTGCCAGCAGTGATTCGCAGGGGGCGTCTGATGGCTACACCTTC. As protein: CASSDSQGASDGYTF.

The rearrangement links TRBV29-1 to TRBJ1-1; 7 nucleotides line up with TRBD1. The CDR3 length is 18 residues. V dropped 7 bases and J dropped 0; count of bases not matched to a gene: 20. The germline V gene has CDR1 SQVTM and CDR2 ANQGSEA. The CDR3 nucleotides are TGCAGCGCCGGAGGGGGAGAGACAGGGCCCTCGGTGAACACTGAAGCTTTCTTT. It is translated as CSAGGGETGPSVNTEAFF.

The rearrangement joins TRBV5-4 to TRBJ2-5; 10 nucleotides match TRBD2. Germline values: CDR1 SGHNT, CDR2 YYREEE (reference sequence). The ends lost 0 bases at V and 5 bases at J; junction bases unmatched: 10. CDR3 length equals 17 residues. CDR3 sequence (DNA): TGTGCCAGCAGCTTGGCGCTAGCGGGAGATAGTAGGGAGACCCAGTACTTC. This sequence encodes CASSLALAGDSRETQYF. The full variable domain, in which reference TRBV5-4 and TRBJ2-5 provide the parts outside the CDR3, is ETGVTQSPTHLIKTRGQQVTLRCSSQSGHNTVSWYQQALGQGPQFIFQYYREEENGRGNFPPRFSGLQFPNYSSELNVNALELDDSALYLCASSLALAGDSRETQYFGPGTRLLVL.